One and the same sample provided the 3 T cell receptor beta chains below, sequenced in a study of T-cell memory formation after mild COVID-19. Via MiXCR, TCRdb re-called the 5' RACE reads, giving one row per CDR3 protein. The table lists 470,000 or so distinct CDR3 sequences, 15% to 20% of them singletons, with roughly 8% in the top ten. What was sequenced was PBMCs or a T cell subset sorted from them (not recorded which). These receptors were taken from an adult woman who had mild COVID-19 (a few samples of this study predate the infection). Cell type and time point are not known.

This clonotype was picked up a small number of times. The chain employs TRBV7-9 and TRBJ1-1; perhaps TRBD1 as D (5 bases). Trimming stripped 2 bases from V and 9 bases from J, with 13 bases between. Germline CDR1 and CDR2: SEHNR and FQNEAQ (reference sequence). The CDR3 covers 13 residues. The DNA of the CDR3 is TGTGCCAGCAGCTTACGGGCGGGGACCCAAGCTTTCTTT. It is translated as CASSLRAGTQAFF.

This clonotype has just a few counts. The chain combines TRBV30 with TRBJ2-1; TRBD1 or TRBD2 may be the D gene (5 bases each). Germline V gene sequence: CDR1 GTSNPN, CDR2 SVGIG (reference sequence). V was trimmed by 1 base and J by 9 bases, leaving 13 bases between them. CDR3 length equals 13 residues. This CDR3 reads CAWSAGTGSEQFF. In DNA form, the CDR3 reads TGTGCCTGGAGTGCCGGGACCGGCAGTGAGCAGTTCTTC.

V usage is TRBV20-1 and J usage is TRBJ1-2; 7 nucleotides align to TRBD1. The CDR3 is 14 residues long. After removal of 8 bases from V and 2 bases from J, the junction contained 11 bases not matched to a gene. Germline loops: CDR1 DFQATT, CDR2 SNEGSKA (reference sequence). DNA of the CDR3: TGCAGTCCTGACGGGGACAGAAAAAACTATGGCTACACCTTC. Translated, it gives CSPDGDRKNYGYTF.